Below are 22 T cell receptor beta chains sequenced from a single sample in a study of PD-L1 blockade in urothelial cancer (dated by TCRdb to the late 2010s). Per the publication, the time point label means: pretreatment peripheral blood. To prepare the library, the immunoSEQ multiplex PCR assay was applied. TCRdb took over this immuneACCESS table, retaining in-frame rearrangements with V and J assigned. Such tables are incomplete; in checked studies, under half of the missing clones stem from an unresolved V gene, and the remainder is unexplained. This sample lists 80,000 to 90,000 clones; more than 75% were detected once. The top ten clones comprise approximately 14% of the sample. The sample was PBMCs, taken around atezolizumab (anti-PD-L1) treatment. The receptors were gathered from a man in his fifties or sixties with urothelial cancer.

This clone occurred a few times. The chain has TRBV10-3 and TRBJ2-2; TRBD1 is a possible D gene (5 bases). CDR3 size: 15 residues. The V end was cut by 5 bases, the J end by 2 bases, with 12 bases between. Germline lookup yields CDR1 ENHRY and CDR2 SYGVKD. In DNA form, the CDR3 reads TGTGCCATCAGTCTGGACACTATAAACACCGGGGAGCTGTTTTTT. It yields the protein CAISLDTINTGELFF.

CDR3 bases: TGTGCCAGCTCACCAGTGGGGCCCTATGGCTACACCTTC. It is translated as CASSPVGPYGYTF. The chain combines TRBV18 with TRBJ1-2, with D possibly being TRBD1 (5 bases). The CDR3 contains 13 residues. Trimming removed 2 bases at V and 4 bases at J, with 8 bases between. Per the germline V gene, CDR1 is KGHSH and CDR2 is LQKENI. The whole variable domain, filled in from reference TRBV18 and TRBJ1-2, reads NAGVMQNPRHLVRRRGQEARLRCSPMKGHSHVYWYRQLPEEGLKFMVYLQKENIIDESGMPKERFSAEFPKEGPSILRIQQVVRGDSAAYFCASSPVGPYGYTFGSGTRLTVV.

J is TRBJ1-5 and V is TRBV19; 7 bases match TRBD1. The ends lost 0 bases at V and 4 bases at J; junction bases unmatched: 3. The CDR3 runs 15 residues. Germline-derived CDR1 and CDR2 are LNHDA and SQIVND (reference sequence). DNA for the CDR3: TGTGCCAGTAGTATAGAGGGACAGCGTAATCAGCCCCAGCATTTT. Protein product: CASSIEGQRNQPQHF.

This clone was detected only a few times. The V call is TRBV5-6, the J call TRBJ1-1, with 7 bases lining up with TRBD1. The V gene end was trimmed by 3 bases and the J gene end by 1 base; junction bases not matched to a gene: 6. Germline CDR1 reads SGHDT; CDR2 reads YYEEEE. CDR3 length equals 15 residues. The CDR3 loop is CASSSLGTANTEAFF. CDR3 nucleotides: TGTGCCAGCAGCTCCCTCGGGACAGCGAACACTGAAGCTTTCTTT.

The chain carries TRBV19 and TRBJ2-2, with D uncertain. V was trimmed by 3 bases and J by 0 bases, leaving 11 bases between them. Per germline, CDR1 LNHDA and CDR2 SQIVND (reference sequence). The CDR3 runs to 16 residues. The DNA for the CDR3 is TGTGCCAGTAGTATTTTGTTCGTAACGAACACCGGGGAGCTGTTTTTT. This translates into CASSILFVTNTGELFF.

This chain uses TRBV30 with TRBJ2-7; no definite D call. The germline gives CDR1 GTSNPN, CDR2 SVGIG (reference sequence). Trimming cost V 4 bases and J 2 bases, with 9 bases left between them. The CDR3 is made up of 12 amino acids. The chain's CDR3 is CAWKLLTYEQYF. CDR3 DNA: TGTGCCTGGAAACTCTTAACCTACGAGCAGTACTTC.

The V call is TRBV19, the J call TRBJ1-5; the D gene is possibly TRBD1 (5 bases). Trimming stripped 1 base from V and 1 base from J, with 11 bases between. CDR3 length equals 16 residues. Germline CDR1 is LNHDA and CDR2 is SQIVND (reference sequence). CDR3 protein: CASSIVGAVSNQPQHF. As DNA, the CDR3 is TGTGCCAGTAGTATAGTAGGGGCAGTCAGCAATCAGCCCCAGCATTTT. Drawing the rest from reference TRBV19 and TRBJ1-5, the complete variable domain is DGGITQSPKYLFRKEGQNVTLSCEQNLNHDAMYWYRQDPGQGLRLIYYSQIVNDFQKGDIAEGYSVSREKKESFPLTVTSAQKNPTAFYLCASSIVGAVSNQPQHFGDGTRLSIL.

The rearrangement links TRBV28 to TRBJ2-7; TRBD1 might be the D (5 bases). This CDR3 contains 15 residues. The germline V gene has CDR1 MDHEN and CDR2 SYDVKM. V was trimmed by 6 bases and J by 0 bases, leaving 15 bases between them. CDR3 loop: CASSPLGQVSYEQYF. The CDR3 region has the DNA TGTGCCAGCAGCCCGCTGGGGCAGGTCTCCTACGAGCAGTACTTC.

In its sample, this clone was seen a few times. The chain carries TRBV9 and TRBJ1-3; 7 bases are shared with TRBD1. This CDR3 has 16 residues. The germline gives CDR1 SGDLS, CDR2 YYNGEE. V was clipped by 3 bases and J by 4 bases; unmatched bases: 10. CDR3 region: CASSAFGQEFGNTIYF. The CDR3 DNA is TGTGCCAGCAGCGCATTTGGACAGGAGTTCGGAAACACCATATATTTT.

The chain couples TRBV6-5 to TRBJ2-7; TRBD1 agrees at 10 bases. V lost 5 bases, J lost 1 base, and 5 bases stayed unmatched. Per the germline V gene, CDR1 is MNHEY and CDR2 is SVGAGI. The CDR3 has 15 amino acids. The DNA of the CDR3 is TGTGCCAGCAGTAACCGGGACAGGGGATCCTACGAGCAGTACTTC. Its protein is CASSNRDRGSYEQYF.

The chain carries TRBV10-3 and TRBJ1-5; the D gene is possibly TRBD1 (6 bases). The CDR3 extends over 14 amino acids. The V gene's germline CDR1 is ENHRY and CDR2 SYGVKD. Trimming took 6 bases from V and 1 from J, leaving 10 bases between them. This CDR3 is CAIREDRSNQPQHF. In nucleotides, the CDR3 is TGTGCCATCAGGGAAGACAGGAGCAATCAGCCCCAGCATTTT.

V usage is TRBV5-1 and J usage is TRBJ2-5; 9 nucleotides agree with TRBD1. The CDR3 has 17 amino acids. The germline CDR1 and CDR2 sequences are SGHRS and YFSETQ. V lost 4 bases to trimming and J lost 1 base; unmatched junction nucleotides: 11. CDR3 residues: CASSRTGTGRPQETQYF. Written as DNA, the CDR3 is TGCGCCAGCAGCAGAACCGGGACAGGGAGGCCCCAAGAGACCCAGTACTTC.

V is TRBV2 and J is TRBJ2-3; 8 nucleotides agree with TRBD1. The V segment lost 7 bases and the J segment 5 bases; nucleotides outside the gene matches: 11. The CDR3 has 15 residues. Germline CDR1 SNHLY, CDR2 FYNNEI. As DNA, the CDR3 is TGTGCCAGCAAGGGCTTGGGACAGGTTCAAGATACGCAGTATTTT. Protein sequence: CASKGLGQVQDTQYF.

This chain connects TRBV30 to TRBJ1-1; TRBD1 aligns across 7 bases. The V gene's germline CDR1 is GTSNPN and CDR2 SVGIG (reference sequence). The CDR3 has 13 amino acids. V lost 3 bases, J lost 4 bases, and 5 bases stayed unmatched. The CDR3, as DNA: TGTGCCTGGAGAACAGGGGAAATCACTGAAGCTTTCTTT. It specifies CAWRTGEITEAFF.

The V call is TRBV7-9, the J call TRBJ1-2; 8 bases align to TRBD1. The CDR3 extends over 18 amino acids. V lost 1 base to trimming and J lost 4 bases; unmatched junction nucleotides: 14. Germline assignment: CDR1 SEHNR and CDR2 FQNEAQ (reference sequence). The CDR3 here is CASSLDVGQGQSGYGYTF. The CDR3 DNA reads TGTGCCAGCAGCTTAGACGTCGGACAGGGTCAGAGTGGCTATGGCTACACCTTC.

This clone was recorded only once. The CDR3: CASSESPYNEQFF. The CDR3 DNA sequence: TGTGCCAGCAGTGAAAGCCCTTACAATGAGCAGTTCTTC. The chain employs TRBV2 and TRBJ2-1; D ambiguous. The V gene lost 2 bases and the J gene lost 4 bases, with 6 bases spanning the gap. The CDR3 length is 13 residues. Per the germline V gene, CDR1 is SNHLY and CDR2 is FYNNEI.

This clone showed up just once. The chain combines TRBV19 with TRBJ2-5, with D possibly being TRBD2 (5 bases). V dropped 7 bases and J dropped 4 bases, with 16 bases sitting between them. The germline CDR1 and CDR2 sequences are LNHDA and SQIVND (reference sequence). There are 14 residues in the CDR3. The CDR3: CASIKWEMRETQYF. CDR3 coding DNA: TGTGCCAGTATTAAGTGGGAGATGCGAGAGACCCAGTACTTC.

The genes are TRBV11-2 and TRBJ2-1; no definite D call. The ends were cut back, 5 bases at V and 4 bases at J, with 3 bases in the middle. CDR1 SGHAT and CDR2 FQNNGV come from the germline V gene. The CDR3 has 11 amino acids. The DNA for the CDR3 is TGTGCCAGCAGCCGTTACAATGAGCAGTTCTTC. Its translation: CASSRYNEQFF. Supplemented by reference TRBV11-2 and TRBJ2-1, the full variable domain reads EAGVAQSPRYKIIEKRQSVAFWCNPISGHATLYWYQQILGQGPKLLIQFQNNGVVDDSQLPKDRFSAERLKGVDSTLKIQPAKLEDSAVYLCASSRYNEQFFGPGTRLTVL.

J is TRBJ2-3 and V is TRBV5-1; 9 nucleotides match TRBD1. V was pared by 3 bases and J by 5 bases, with 1 base of the junction left unmatched. The CDR3 is 13 amino acids. Germline V CDR1 and CDR2: SGHRS, YFSETQ. The CDR3 nucleotides are TGCGCCAGCAGCTGGACAGGGGAAGATACGCAGTATTTT. It encodes CASSWTGEDTQYF.

A single count supports this clone. The rearrangement uses TRBV11-2 and TRBJ2-1; a weak D match, TRBD1 (5 bases). V was trimmed by 4 bases and J by 1 base, leaving 8 bases between them. The CDR3 consists of 14 residues. The V gene's germline CDR1 is SGHAT and CDR2 FQNNGV. The CDR3 spells CASSWAGSYNEQFF. In DNA, the CDR3 is TGTGCCAGCAGCTGGGCAGGGTCCTACAATGAGCAGTTCTTC. The full variable domain, its missing parts supplied by reference TRBV11-2 and TRBJ2-1, is EAGVAQSPRYKIIEKRQSVAFWCNPISGHATLYWYQQILGQGPKLLIQFQNNGVVDDSQLPKDRFSAERLKGVDSTLKIQPAKLEDSAVYLCASSWAGSYNEQFFGPGTRLTVL.

The V gene is TRBV7-3, the J gene TRBJ2-2; 8 bases are shared with TRBD2. V gave up 1 base and J gave up 2 bases; unmatched junction bases: 6. The germline V gene encodes CDR1 SGHTA and CDR2 FQGTGA. This CDR3 is 17 amino acids long. CDR3 DNA: TGTGCCAGCAGCTTAAATTCGGGAGGGTACAACACCGGGGAGCTGTTTTTT. It specifies CASSLNSGGYNTGELFF.

The gene calls are TRBV27 and TRBJ2-1; 8 bases match TRBD1. The CDR3 is 14 residues long. CDR1 and CDR2 from the germline V gene are MNHEY and SMNVEV (reference sequence). V dropped 5 bases and J dropped 7; count of bases not matched to a gene: 7. In DNA, the CDR3 is TGTGCCAGCAGTCCTCGGACAGGGCGGAATGAGCAGTTCTTC. As protein: CASSPRTGRNEQFF.